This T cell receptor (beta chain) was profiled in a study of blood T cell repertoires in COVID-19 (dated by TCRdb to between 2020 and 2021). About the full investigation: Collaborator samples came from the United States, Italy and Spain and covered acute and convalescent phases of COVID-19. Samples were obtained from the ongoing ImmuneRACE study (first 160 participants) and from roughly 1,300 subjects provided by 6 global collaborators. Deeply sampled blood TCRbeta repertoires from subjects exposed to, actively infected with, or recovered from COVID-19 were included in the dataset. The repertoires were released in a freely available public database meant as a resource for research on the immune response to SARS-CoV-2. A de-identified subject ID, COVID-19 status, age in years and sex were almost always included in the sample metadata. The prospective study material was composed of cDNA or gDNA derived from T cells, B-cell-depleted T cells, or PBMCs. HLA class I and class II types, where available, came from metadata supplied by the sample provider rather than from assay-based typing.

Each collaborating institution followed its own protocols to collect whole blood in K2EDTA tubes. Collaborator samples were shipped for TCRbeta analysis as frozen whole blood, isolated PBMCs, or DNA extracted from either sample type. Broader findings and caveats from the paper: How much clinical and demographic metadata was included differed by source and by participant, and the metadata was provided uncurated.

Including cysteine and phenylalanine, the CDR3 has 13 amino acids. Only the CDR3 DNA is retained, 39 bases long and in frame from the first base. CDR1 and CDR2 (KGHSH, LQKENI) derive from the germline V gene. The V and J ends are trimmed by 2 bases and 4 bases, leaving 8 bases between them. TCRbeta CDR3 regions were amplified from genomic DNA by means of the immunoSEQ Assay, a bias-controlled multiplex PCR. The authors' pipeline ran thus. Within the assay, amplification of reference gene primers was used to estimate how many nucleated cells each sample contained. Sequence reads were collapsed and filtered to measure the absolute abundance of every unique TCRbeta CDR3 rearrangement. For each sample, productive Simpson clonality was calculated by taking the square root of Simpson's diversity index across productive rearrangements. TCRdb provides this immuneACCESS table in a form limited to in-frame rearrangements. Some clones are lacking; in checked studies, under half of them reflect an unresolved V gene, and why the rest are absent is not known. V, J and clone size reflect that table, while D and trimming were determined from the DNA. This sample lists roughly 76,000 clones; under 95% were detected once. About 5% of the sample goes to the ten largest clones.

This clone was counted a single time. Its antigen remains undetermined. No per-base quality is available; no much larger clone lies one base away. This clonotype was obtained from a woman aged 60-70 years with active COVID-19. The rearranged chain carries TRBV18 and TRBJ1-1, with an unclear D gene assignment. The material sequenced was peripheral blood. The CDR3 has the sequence CASSPTVVTEAFF. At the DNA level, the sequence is TGTGCCAGCTCACCAACTGTAGTCACTGAAGCTTTCTTT.